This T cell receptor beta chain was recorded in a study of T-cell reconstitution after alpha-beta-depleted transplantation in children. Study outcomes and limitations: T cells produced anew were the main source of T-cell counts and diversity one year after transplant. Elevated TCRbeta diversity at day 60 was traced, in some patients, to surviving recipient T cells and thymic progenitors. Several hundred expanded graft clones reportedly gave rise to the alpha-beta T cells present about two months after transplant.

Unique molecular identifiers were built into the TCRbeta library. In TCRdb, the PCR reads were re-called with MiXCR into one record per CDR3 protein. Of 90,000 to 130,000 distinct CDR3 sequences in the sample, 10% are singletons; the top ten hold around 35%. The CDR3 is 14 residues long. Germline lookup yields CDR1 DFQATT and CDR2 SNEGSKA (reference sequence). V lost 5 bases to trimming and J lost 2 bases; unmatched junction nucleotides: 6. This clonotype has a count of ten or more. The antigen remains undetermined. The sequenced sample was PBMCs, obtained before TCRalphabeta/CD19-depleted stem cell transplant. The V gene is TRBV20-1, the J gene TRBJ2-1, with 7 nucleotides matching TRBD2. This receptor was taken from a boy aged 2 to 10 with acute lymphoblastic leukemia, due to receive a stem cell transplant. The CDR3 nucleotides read TGCAGTGCTGAAGCGGGAATCCCCTACAATGAGCAGTTCTTC. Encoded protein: CSAEAGIPYNEQFF.